This T cell receptor (beta chain) stems from a study of Ad26.COV2.S vaccination and SARS-CoV-2 variants. Study-level background: Among those in the COV1001 Ad26.COV2.S trial arm was the donor.

Treatment indicated: 19 received Ad26.COV2.S at low or high dose, single or two shots; about 5 received placebo; per-sample allocation not given. After the first vaccine or placebo injection, samples were drawn on day 63. Adults aged 18-55 years in Boston included the donor. As for this clone: Its antigen is as yet unknown.

Only in-frame clones appear in the TCRdb table, and some are missing; sequencing was by immunoSEQ multiplex PCR. Here the sample spans some 400,000 clones, about 89% being singletons. The CDR3 has 14 amino acids. The germline V and J ends were trimmed by 2 bases and 4 bases, with 9 bases remaining between them. Germline CDR1 is ENHRY and CDR2 is SYGVKD. Overall study results and limits: People who got the vaccine or the placebo had similar non-spike TCR breadth. After vaccination, substantial breadth of spike-specific CD8+ and CD4+ responses was reported.

The chain links TRBV10-3 to TRBJ2-1; no clear D. Sample: peripheral blood, taken in a trial of Ad26.COV2.S vaccine versus placebo. The clonotype originates from a person between 18 and 65 years old who received the Ad26.COV2.S COVID-19 vaccine or a placebo. CDR3 sequence reads: CAISEASPYNEQFF. CDR3 nucleotides: TGTGCCATCAGTGAGGCCTCCCCGTACAATGAGCAGTTCTTC.